The 2 T cell receptor beta chains in this list originate from one sample, sequenced in a study of T cells in Graves' hyperthyroidism and ophthalmopathy. RNA transcripts served as the template for amplifying TCR beta CDR3 regions. Using the HTBI primer set, a first-round RT-PCR was run on the TCR CDR3. TCRdb independently ran MiXCR on the multiplex PCR reads; one entry per CDR3 protein. The sample yields hundreds of thousands of distinct CDR3 sequences, around 42% seen once. Material for sequencing was peripheral blood or thyroid tissue (not recorded which). These receptors all come from a woman aged 18 to 35 with Graves' hyperthyroidism.

The chain uses TRBV7-9 and TRBJ1-4; D remains unclear. Germline CDR1 and CDR2: SEHNR and FQNEAQ (reference sequence). V dropped 11 bases and J dropped 8 bases, with 12 bases sitting between them. This CDR3 has 11 amino acids. The CDR3 sequence: CAGRGVEKLFF. CDR3 DNA: TGTGCCGGCCGGGGAGTCGAAAAACTGTTTTTT.

This clonotype has a count of ten or more. This rearrangement joins TRBV7-2 to TRBJ1-2; TRBD1 agrees at 7 bases. V trimming: 5 bases; J trimming: 0 bases; junction bases outside the gene matches: 9. From germline, CDR1 is SGHTA and CDR2 FQGNSA. The CDR3 contains 16 residues. In DNA, the CDR3 is TGTGCCAGCAGCCTAACGGACAGGCCGTCTAACTATGGCTACACCTTC. This codes for CASSLTDRPSNYGYTF. Based on the CDR3 plus reference TRBV7-2 and TRBJ1-2, the full variable domain is GAGVSQSPSNKVTEKGKDVELRCDPISGHTALYWYRQSLGQGLEFLIYFQGNSAPDKSGLPSDRFSAERTGGSVSTLTIQRTQQEDSAVYLCASSLTDRPSNYGYTFGSGTRLTVV.